The 20 T cell receptor beta chains below come from one sample, sequenced in a study of T cells in tuberculosis. Here immunoSEQ multiplex PCR was the method, and the copy in TCRdb shows in-frame clones only, minus some. The sample carries under 40,000 clones, about nine tenths recorded once. The sequenced sample consisted of PBMCs. Receptors were obtained from a donor aged 10-29 years with latent tuberculosis or without tuberculosis infection.

The rearrangement uses TRBV7-2 and TRBJ2-3, with 7 bases lining up with TRBD1. V was pared by 3 bases and J by 5 bases, with 2 bases of the junction left unmatched. There are 13 residues in the CDR3. In germline, CDR1 is SGHTA, CDR2 FQGNSA. The CDR3 protein is CASSFDREDTQYF. The CDR3 DNA is TGTGCCAGCAGCTTCGACAGGGAAGATACGCAGTATTTT.

CDR3: CASSHPGQGMNTEAFF. The CDR3 nucleotides are TGTGCCAGCAGCCACCCCGGACAGGGCATGAACACTGAAGCTTTCTTT. This rearrangement joins TRBV7-2 to TRBJ1-1; 8 bases fit TRBD1. The V and J ends lost 5 bases and 0 bases, in that order; junction bases with no gene match: 8. The germline gives CDR1 SGHTA, CDR2 FQGNSA. This CDR3 region has 16 residues.

This chain uses TRBV4-3 with TRBJ1-6; D not resolved. The V and J ends lost 4 bases and 7 bases respectively, with 8 bases between them. This CDR3 region has 13 residues. The germline V gene has CDR1 LGHNA and CDR2 YSLEER. The CDR3 region is CASSPGGNSPLHF. As DNA, the CDR3 is TGCGCCAGCAGCCCTGGAGGAAATTCACCCCTCCACTTT.

Details on this clone: Other DNA sequences in the same sample also yield this CDR3. The chain combines TRBV19 with TRBJ1-1; D gene unclear. Germline lookup yields CDR1 LNHDA and CDR2 SQIVND (reference sequence). The CDR3 is made up of 13 amino acids. The V and J ends lost 5 bases and 4 bases respectively, with 11 bases between them. The CDR3 nucleotides read TGTGCCAGTAGTCCCACGGGGAGCACTGAAGCTTTCTTT. The encoded protein is CASSPTGSTEAFF.

Details on this clone: The CDR3 does not close with the conserved phenylalanine or tryptophan, likely indicating a read error. Because the CDR3's place on the DNA is in doubt, the DNA is left out and the CDR3 is given as listed by TCRdb. This chain links TRBV7-8 with TRBJ1-5; TRBD1 reflects the table's D call only, with no check against the DNA. The CDR3 contains 11 residues when both ends are counted. Germline loops: CDR1 SGHVS, CDR2 FQNEAQ. The CDR3: CASSDRDRVVV.

This clone was recorded once. The genes are TRBV4-2 and TRBJ2-3, with 12 nucleotides matching TRBD2. The CDR3 totals 15 residues. Germline loops: CDR1 LGHNA, CDR2 YNFKEQ. The V segment lost 4 bases and the J segment 3 bases; nucleotides outside the gene matches: 2. The CDR3: CASSPTSGGTDTQYF. DNA for the CDR3: TGTGCCAGCAGCCCGACTAGCGGGGGAACAGATACGCAGTATTTT.

The chain recombines TRBV5-4 with TRBJ2-5, with D perhaps TRBD2 (6 bases). CDR3 length: 14 amino acids. Germline values: CDR1 SGHNT, CDR2 YYREEE (reference sequence). The germline V and J ends were trimmed by 4 bases and 4 bases, with 14 bases remaining between them. CDR3 amino acids: CASSRGGDGETQYF. DNA for the CDR3: TGTGCCAGCAGCCGAGGCGGGGACGGAGAGACCCAGTACTTC.

The V gene is TRBV6-7, the J gene TRBJ1-4; D is ambiguous. TRBV6-7 counts as an open reading frame of uncertain function. Trimming left V 6 bases short and J 4 bases short, with 18 bases between. This CDR3 has 16 residues. For the CDR3, the DNA is TGTGCCAGCAGCCCGACCCCGCGAGGGTATAATGAAAAACTGTTTTTT. Protein product: CASSPTPRGYNEKLFF.

The rearrangement joins TRBV4-3 to TRBJ2-2; D possibly corresponds to TRBD1 (5 bases). The CDR3 is made up of 13 amino acids. CDR1 and CDR2 (germline): LGHNA, YSLEER. V was shortened by 3 bases and J by 6 bases, with 8 bases between the two germline ends. Written as DNA, the CDR3 is TGCGCCAGCAGCCAGCTAGGGGCCGGGGAGCTGTTTTTT. Translation gives CASSQLGAGELFF.

The genes are TRBV18 and TRBJ2-4; 8 bases line up with TRBD1. The germline gives CDR1 KGHSH, CDR2 LQKENI. With V trimmed by 1 base and J by 7 bases, 6 bases remained unmatched. The CDR3 is 15 residues long. CDR3: CASSPQGQGANIQYF. Written as DNA, the CDR3 is TGTGCCAGCTCACCACAGGGTCAGGGGGCGAACATTCAGTACTTC.

CDR3 DNA sequence: TGTGCCAGCAGCCCCGGGGGACAGGGGATCTCCGGGGAGCTGTTTTTT. Its protein product is CASSPGGQGISGELFF. V and J are TRBV28 and TRBJ2-2; 10 bases align to TRBD1. Germline CDR1 and CDR2: MDHEN and SYDVKM. The CDR3 is 16 residues long. V lost 6 bases to trimming and J lost 6 bases; unmatched junction nucleotides: 10.

The CDR3 sequence is CSVEILYRAQETQYF. In DNA form, the CDR3 reads TGCAGCGTTGAAATTCTGTACAGGGCCCAAGAGACCCAGTACTTC. This chain links TRBV29-1 with TRBJ2-5, with a tentative D call TRBD1 (6 bases). The CDR3 spans 15 residues. The germline V gene encodes CDR1 SQVTM and CDR2 ANQGSEA. Deletions cut 2 bases from V and 1 base from J, with 14 bases between.

The V and J genes are TRBV5-1 and TRBJ2-5; 8 bases agree with TRBD2. After removal of 0 bases from V and 5 bases from J, the junction contained 9 bases not matched to a gene. Germline V CDR1 and CDR2: SGHRS, YFSETQ. The CDR3 contains 16 residues. The CDR3 loop reads CASSLGGTSGGETQYF. The CDR3 coding sequence is TGCGCCAGCAGCTTGGGTGGGACTTCGGGAGGGGAGACCCAGTACTTC. Complete variable domain (other parts from reference TRBV5-1 and TRBJ2-5): KAGVTQTPRYLIKTRGQQVTLSCSPISGHRSVSWYQQTPGQGLQFLFEYFSETQRNKGNFPGRFSGRQFSNSRSEMNVSTLELGDSALYLCASSLGGTSGGETQYFGPGTRLLVL.

The V and J genes are TRBV13 and TRBJ1-2, with D tentatively TRBD1 (5 bases). Germline CDR1 PRHDT, CDR2 FYEKMQ (reference sequence). V was cut by 0 bases and J by 6 bases, with 20 bases left in between. This CDR3 is built from 17 residues. The CDR3 bases are TGTGCCAGCAGCTTAGGGCGGAGGGGTCTTAGCCCGGATGGCTACACCTTC. It is translated as CASSLGRRGLSPDGYTF.

The chain combines TRBV9 with TRBJ2-3, with D hard to call. The V gene lost 0 bases and the J gene lost 8 bases, with 10 bases spanning the gap. CDR3 length: 13 amino acids. Per the germline V gene, CDR1 is SGDLS and CDR2 is YYNGEE. CDR3 loop: CASSVVTHGTQYF. CDR3 bases: TGTGCCAGCAGCGTAGTAACGCACGGTACGCAGTATTTT. Full variable domain (missing parts from reference TRBV9 and TRBJ2-3): DSGVTQTPKHLITATGQRVTLRCSPRSGDLSVYWYQQSLDQGLQFLIQYYNGEERAKGNILERFSAQQFPDLHSELNLSSLELGDSALYFCASSVVTHGTQYFGPGTRLTVL.

V and J are TRBV6-1 and TRBJ1-2; D perhaps matches TRBD1 (6 bases). The V end was cut by 2 bases, the J end by 0 bases, with 10 bases between. The CDR3 runs to 15 residues. The germline V gene encodes CDR1 MNHNS and CDR2 SASEGT. The CDR3 reads CASSERTAANYGYTF. Here the CDR3 DNA reads TGTGCCAGCAGTGAACGGACAGCAGCTAACTATGGCTACACCTTC.

The chain joins TRBV30 to TRBJ2-4, with D tentatively TRBD1 (5 bases). Germline CDR1 and CDR2: GTSNPN and SVGIG (reference sequence). The CDR3 spans 12 residues. The V and J ends lost 4 bases and 6 bases respectively, with 10 bases between them. In DNA, the CDR3 is TGTGCCTGGACTGGCACAGGAAACATTCAGTACTTC. It yields the protein CAWTGTGNIQYF.

The gene calls are TRBV14 and TRBJ1-2; no clear D. CDR1 SGHDN and CDR2 FVKESK come from the germline V gene. Trimming took off 1 base at V and 4 bases at J, with 10 bases between the two ends. The CDR3 is 14 residues long. CDR3 in amino acids: CASSQGTGFYGYTF. In nucleotides, the CDR3 is TGTGCCAGCAGCCAAGGGACGGGGTTCTATGGCTACACCTTC.

V gene TRBV7-9 combines with J gene TRBJ2-3, with a weak D call TRBD2 (5 bases). Germline lookup yields CDR1 SEHNR and CDR2 FQNEAQ (reference sequence). The CDR3 loop spans 15 amino acids. V was trimmed by 7 bases and J by 2 bases, leaving 16 bases between them. CDR3 sequence: CASIPRRRATDTQYF. CDR3 sequence (DNA): TGTGCCAGCATCCCCCGTCGGCGGGCCACAGATACGCAGTATTTT. Full variable domain (rest looked up from reference TRBV7-9 and TRBJ2-3): DTGVSQNPRHKITKRGQNVTFRCDPISEHNRLYWYRQTLGQGPEFLTYFQNEAQLEKSRLLSDRFSAERPKGSFSTLEIQRTEQGDSAMYLCASIPRRRATDTQYFGPGTRLTVL.

The rearrangement joins TRBV27 to TRBJ2-3; 7 bases fit TRBD2. J lost 2 bases, V lost 7 bases, and 6 bases had no gene match. Germline V gene lookup returns CDR1 MNHEY and CDR2 SMNVEV (reference sequence). The CDR3 runs to 14 residues. The CDR3 DNA reads TGTGCCAGCAATCGAGCGGGGACCACAGATACGCAGTATTTT. The encoded protein is CASNRAGTTDTQYF.